Included here is one T cell receptor (beta chain) sequence, with context. Its antigen remains unidentified. Trimming shortened V by 1 base and J by 8 bases, and 8 bases separated the two germline ends. Germline-derived CDR1 and CDR2 are LNHNV and YYDKDF (reference sequence). This CDR3 contains 12 residues. MiXCR, applied by TCRdb to the RT-PCR reads, yields one record per CDR3 protein. The data contain over 800,000 distinct CDR3 sequences, 21% of them singletons. These data belong to a study of response to subunit inactivated influenza vaccine. Study findings and constraints: Authors suggested each seasonal influenza vaccination recruits few new T cells.

The chain uses TRBV15 and TRBJ1-2; no clear D gene. The TCR originated in a man in his fifties who received an inactivated influenza vaccine. Material: PBMCs from blood, obtained 5 to 6 days after vaccination. The CDR3 sequence: CATSRAHSGYTF. The CDR3 DNA reads TGTGCCACCAGCAGAGCCCACTCGGGCTACACCTTC.